This T cell receptor beta chain appears in the sequencing data of a study of T cell repertoires in cytomegalovirus infection. Overall study context: From public TCR beta signatures came an indication of both CMV infection and matching HLA type.

A single record per CDR3 protein comes from TCRdb applying MiXCR to the reads. The top ten hold 59% of the sample, which has 69,000 or so distinct CDR3 sequences, 25% to 30% seen once. This clonotype turned up a few times. Its antigen is undetermined. Germline CDR1 MNHEY, CDR2 SMNVEV (reference sequence). V lost 2 bases and J 4 bases, leaving 17 bases between the germline ends. CDR3 length: 16 amino acids. The rearrangement uses TRBV27 and TRBJ2-5; perhaps TRBD1 as D (5 bases). The specimen was CD8+ T cells from cultured PBMCs, collected from culture after CMV antigen stimulation. The receptor was derived from a human donor in good health (CMV status not recorded). Some clones in this sample may be carry-over from other donors' samples. The chain's CDR3 is CASSLVAGPTRETQYF. The CDR3 DNA reads TGTGCCAGCAGTTTAGTCGCAGGGCCAACGCGAGAGACCCAGTACTTC.